This is a list of T cell receptor beta chains from one sample in a study of control samples from healthy donors and cancer patients. The assay was immunoSEQ multiplex PCR, and TCRdb's table has in-frame clones only and misses some. The data contain 130,000 or so clones, 90% of them singletons. The sequenced sample was blood. The receptors stem from a man in his forties or fifties in good health. Both conserved end residues are trimmed from each CDR3.

v_gene	CDR3aa
TRBV2	ASRRRNTEAF
TRBV3-1/TRBV3-2	ASSQSRGIMDEQF
TRBV10-2	ASSVAGGSLTEAF
TRBV27	ASSYTSGTGVGELF
TRBV5-5	ASSLGGVGYT
TRBV12-5	ASSAESDTQY
TRBV7-8	ASSPNSGLVGETQY
TRBV9	ASSATDTQY
TRBV6-5	ASSFPGRLNEQF
TRBV28	ASSRPLPPYNEQF
TRBV5-6	ASSGQGVYGYT
TRBV2	ASEGRVTYNEQF
TRBV5-1	ASSLGEATGELF
TRBV12-3/TRBV12-4	ASSLTGLNTIY
TRBV19	ASSKRGREDYGYT
TRBV6-4	ASSDGGNSGANVLT
TRBV2	ASVQGSSYEQY
TRBV10-1	ASSELSGGRGTQY
TRBV9	ASSVGSIRSYNEQF